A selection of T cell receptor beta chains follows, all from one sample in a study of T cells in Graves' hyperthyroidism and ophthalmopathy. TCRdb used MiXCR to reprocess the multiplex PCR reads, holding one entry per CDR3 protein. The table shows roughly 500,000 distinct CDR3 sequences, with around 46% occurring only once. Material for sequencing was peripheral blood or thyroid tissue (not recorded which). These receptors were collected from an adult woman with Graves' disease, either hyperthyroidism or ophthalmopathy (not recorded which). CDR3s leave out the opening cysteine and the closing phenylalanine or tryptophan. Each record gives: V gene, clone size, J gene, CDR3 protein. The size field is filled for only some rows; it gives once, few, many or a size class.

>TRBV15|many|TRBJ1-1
ATSRPTTEAF
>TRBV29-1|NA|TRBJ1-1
SGSGTGGGSLLAEAF
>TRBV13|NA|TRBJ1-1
ASTRVNEQF
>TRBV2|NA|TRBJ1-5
ASSVGTGLEPQH
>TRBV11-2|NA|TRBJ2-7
ASSPGLTVSYEQY
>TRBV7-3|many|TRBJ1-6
ASSLLAGKVSPLH
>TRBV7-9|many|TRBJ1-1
ASSLDGGASTEAF
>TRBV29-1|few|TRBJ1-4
SVVSGDSPLKLF
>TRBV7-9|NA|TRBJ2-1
ASNVGQGQF
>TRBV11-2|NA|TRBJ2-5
ASTPSGHQETQY
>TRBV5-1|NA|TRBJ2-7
ASSGGTQGFREQY
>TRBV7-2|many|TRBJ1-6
ASSYSQGYSPLH
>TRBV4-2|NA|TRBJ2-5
ASSQGEGQGETQY
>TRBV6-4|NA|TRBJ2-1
ASSDSEGDEQF
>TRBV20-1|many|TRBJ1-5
SASPGSQTGPQH
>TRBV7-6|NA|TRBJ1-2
ASSPYKATANYGYT
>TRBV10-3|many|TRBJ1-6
AISRTGNNSPLH
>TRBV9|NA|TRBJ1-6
ASATGQVTSALH
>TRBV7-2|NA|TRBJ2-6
ASSPDRGPGANVLT
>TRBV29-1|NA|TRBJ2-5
SVEYCASGRGETQY
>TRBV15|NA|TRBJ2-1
ATSRESSGSMREQF
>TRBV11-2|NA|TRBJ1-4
ASHEGYGGNEKLF
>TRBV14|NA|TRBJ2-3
ASSHPSTGRDTQY
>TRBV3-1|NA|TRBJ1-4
ASSPFGRDGEKLF
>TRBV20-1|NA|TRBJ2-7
SATDYEQY
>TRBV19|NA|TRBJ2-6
ASSPGRPRGNTEA
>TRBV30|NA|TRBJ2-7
AWSGKDRDTLYEQY
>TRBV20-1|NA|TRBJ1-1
SAPISPRRVGYTEAF
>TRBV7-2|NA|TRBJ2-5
ASSLALTVEETQY
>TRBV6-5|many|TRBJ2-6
ASSYGISGANVLT
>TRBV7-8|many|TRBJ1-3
ASSLGGRRNTIY
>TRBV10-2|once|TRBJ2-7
ASNRGVYEQY
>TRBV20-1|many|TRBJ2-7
SAEDRRALYEQY
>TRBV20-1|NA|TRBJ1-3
SASRLRMNTIY
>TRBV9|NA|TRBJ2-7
ASSGTVGEQY
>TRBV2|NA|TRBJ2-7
VSSYSRDRGYEQY
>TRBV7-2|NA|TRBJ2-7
ASSKEQGEQY
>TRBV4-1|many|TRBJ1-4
ASSQNHPGQLNEKLF
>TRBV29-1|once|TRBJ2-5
SVRRGAEETQY
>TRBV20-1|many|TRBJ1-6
SARDTYRGRSNSPLH
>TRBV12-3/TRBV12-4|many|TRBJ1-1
ASSLAGTAVEAF
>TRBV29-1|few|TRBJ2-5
SVEAGEGQETQY
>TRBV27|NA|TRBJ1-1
ASSLLRRNTEAF
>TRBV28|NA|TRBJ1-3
ASSFGIHPGNTIY
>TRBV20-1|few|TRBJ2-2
SARESGKKAGELF